This is a list of T cell receptor beta chains from one sample in a study of cytomegalovirus exposure and HLA in healthy donors. Only in-frame clones appear in the TCRdb table, and some are missing; sequencing was by immunoSEQ multiplex PCR. The top ten hold approximately 3% of the sample, which has roughly 150,000 clones, roughly 80% seen once. The specimen was PBMCs. The receptors were sampled from a male donor in good health and CMV-seronegative. CDR3s include the opening cysteine and the closing phenylalanine or tryptophan. Each record gives: clone size, V gene, D gene, J gene, CDR3 protein, CDR3 DNA. The D gene is left open where the match is weak. Clone sizes are given selectively: once, few, many, or a class where the clone is expanded.

NA	TRBV2	TRBD2	TRBJ2-1	CASSELGLAGGPRYNEQFF	TGTGCCAGCAGTGAACTGGGACTAGCGGGAGGGCCAAGGTACAATGAGCAGTTCTTC
NA	TRBV18	NA	TRBJ1-4	CASSPTGRGTNEKLFF	TGTGCCAGCTCACCGACTGGGCGGGGCACTAATGAAAAACTGTTTTTT
NA	TRBV7-8	NA	TRBJ2-1	CASIFSGGNEQFF	TGTGCCAGCATCTTTAGTGGCGGGAATGAGCAGTTCTTC
few	TRBV7-6	TRBD1	TRBJ2-6	CASSLERQGSGANVLTF	TGTGCCAGCAGCTTAGAAAGACAGGGATCCGGGGCCAACGTCCTGACTTTC
NA	TRBV5-6	TRBD1	TRBJ2-5	CASRLGQGGRVETQYF	TGTGCCAGCAGGCTAGGTCAAGGGGGCCGGGTAGAGACCCAGTACTTC
few	TRBV5-6	TRBD1	TRBJ2-1	CASRGLQGGGSYNEQFF	TGTGCCAGCAGGGGATTACAGGGGGGTGGCTCCTACAATGAGCAGTTCTTC
few	TRBV11-3	TRBD1	TRBJ2-2	CASSMTWDSTGELFF	TGTGCCAGCAGCATGACCTGGGACAGCACCGGGGAGCTGTTTTTT
NA	TRBV30	NA	TRBJ2-7	CAWSPPQPAYEQYF	TGTGCCTGGAGCCCCCCCCAACCAGCCTACGAGCAGTACTTC
NA	TRBV7-9	TRBD2	TRBJ2-7	CASSLGGRWAYEQYF	TGTGCCAGCAGCTTAGGCGGGAGGTGGGCCTACGAGCAGTACTTC
few	TRBV28	NA	TRBJ1-4	CASSPSLAATTNEKLFF	TGTGCCAGCAGTCCCTCTTTGGCGGCTACAACTAATGAAAAACTGTTTTTT
NA	TRBV28	TRBD1	TRBJ2-1	CASSSSQTGTGRGYEQFF	TGTGCCAGCAGTTCCAGCCAGACCGGGACAGGGAGAGGATATGAGCAGTTCTTC
NA	TRBV4-3	NA	TRBJ1-1	CASSQDLSPRDTEAFF	TGCGCCAGCAGCCAAGATCTATCTCCCAGGGACACTGAAGCTTTCTTT
NA	TRBV9	TRBD1	TRBJ2-7	CASSVGGTGEYEQYF	TGTGCCAGCAGCGTAGGGGGGACAGGGGAATACGAGCAGTACTTC
NA	TRBV7-9	TRBD1	TRBJ2-1	CASSRGQGPYNEQFF	TGTGCCAGCTCACGGGGACAGGGTCCCTACAATGAGCAGTTCTTC
NA	TRBV18	NA	TRBJ1-1	CASSLSSTEAFF	TGTGCCAGCTCCCTAAGTAGCACTGAAGCTTTCTTT
NA	TRBV19	NA	TRBJ2-2	CASSYRGGNTGELFF	TGTGCCAGTAGTTATAGGGGCGGGAACACCGGGGAGCTGTTTTTT
NA	TRBV28	NA	TRBJ2-6	CASSSPGVGANVLTF	TGTGCCAGCAGTTCCCCAGGGGTGGGGGCCAACGTCCTGACTTTC
few	TRBV7-2	NA	TRBJ1-3	CASSPGQNLRSSGNTIYF	TGTGCCAGCAGCCCCGGACAGAACCTACGGAGCTCTGGAAACACCATATATTTT
NA	TRBV4-3	TRBD2	TRBJ2-7	CASSQDSGGDSEQYF	TGCGCCAGCAGCCAAGATAGCGGGGGAGACTCCGAGCAGTACTTC
few	TRBV28	NA	TRBJ1-1	CASSFIGGTEAFF	TGTGCCAGCAGTTTTATCGGTGGCACTGAAGCTTTCTTT
NA	TRBV19	NA	TRBJ2-7	CASSPLGQPYEQYF	TGTGCCAGTAGTCCGCTGGGACAACCCTACGAGCAGTACTTC
NA	TRBV28	NA	TRBJ2-5	CASSLIQGPETQYF	TGTGCCAGCAGTTTAATTCAGGGGCCGGAGACCCAGTACTTC
NA	TRBV28	NA	TRBJ2-1	CASSLGHPLRNEQFF	TGTGCCAGCAGTCTGGGACACCCGTTGAGAAATGAGCAGTTCTTC
NA	TRBV5-4	NA	TRBJ2-3	CASSGGLDSTDTQYF	TGTGCCAGCAGCGGGGGACTGGATAGCACAGATACGCAGTATTTT
NA	TRBV7-2	TRBD1	TRBJ1-2	CASSAGQGYGYTF	TGTGCCAGCAGCGCCGGACAGGGCTATGGCTACACCTTC
NA	TRBV19	NA	TRBJ2-4	CASTPAPQVSLNIQYF	TGTGCCAGTACTCCCGCCCCCCAGGTTTCTCTAAACATTCAGTACTTC